The clone carrying this T cell receptor beta chain has a count of ten or more. A single record per CDR3 protein comes from TCRdb applying MiXCR to the 5' RACE reads. The sample records about 240,000 distinct CDR3 sequences, over 3% being singletons. This CDR3 contains 16 residues. Trimming cost V 6 bases and J 0 bases; bases outside gene matches: 7. These data come from a study of T cells after yellow fever vaccination. The chain carries TRBV23-1 and TRBJ2-1, with 8 bases lining up with TRBD1. TRBV23-1 is given ORF status, its function remaining uncertain. The sequencing used PBMCs, collected 15 days after the yellow fever booster vaccination. The clonotype comes from a young man who received the YFV17D yellow fever vaccine. Written as DNA, the CDR3 is TGCGCCAGCAGATTGATCAGGGGGCCCTCCTACAATGAGCAGTTCTTC. The encoded protein is CASRLIRGPSYNEQFF.